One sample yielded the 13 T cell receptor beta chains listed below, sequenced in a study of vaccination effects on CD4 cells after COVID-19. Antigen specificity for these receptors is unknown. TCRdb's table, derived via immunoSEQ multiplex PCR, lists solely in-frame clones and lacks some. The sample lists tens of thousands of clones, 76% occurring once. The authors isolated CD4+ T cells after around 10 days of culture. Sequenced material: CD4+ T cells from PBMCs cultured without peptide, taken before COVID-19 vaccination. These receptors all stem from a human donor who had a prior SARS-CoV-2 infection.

DNA of the CDR3: TGTGCCAGCAGCTTGGACGACAGGGGGCCGGAGACCCAGTACTTC. Translated: CASSLDDRGPETQYF. The chain has TRBV5-6 and TRBJ2-5; 10 bases match TRBD1. The CDR3 sequence is 15 residues long. The trim removed 0 bases at V and 5 bases at J, leaving 4 bases unmatched. Germline V gene lookup returns CDR1 SGHDT and CDR2 YYEEEE.

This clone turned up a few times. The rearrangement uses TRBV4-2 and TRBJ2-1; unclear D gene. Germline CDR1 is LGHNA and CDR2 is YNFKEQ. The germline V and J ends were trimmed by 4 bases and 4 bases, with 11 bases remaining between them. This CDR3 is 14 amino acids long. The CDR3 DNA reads TGTGCCAGCAGCCCTCCTGGCGGTTACAATGAGCAGTTCTTC. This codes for CASSPPGGYNEQFF.

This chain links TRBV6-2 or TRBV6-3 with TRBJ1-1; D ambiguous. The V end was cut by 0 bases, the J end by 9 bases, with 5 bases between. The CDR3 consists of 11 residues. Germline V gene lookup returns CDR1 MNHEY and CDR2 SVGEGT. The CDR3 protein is CASSYSYKAFF. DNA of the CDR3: TGTGCCAGCAGTTACTCATATAAAGCTTTCTTT.

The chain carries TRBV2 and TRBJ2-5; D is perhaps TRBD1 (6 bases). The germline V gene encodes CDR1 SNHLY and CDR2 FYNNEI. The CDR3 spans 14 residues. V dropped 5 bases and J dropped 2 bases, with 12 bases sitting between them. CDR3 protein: CASSYGTRQETQYF. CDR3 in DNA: TGTGCCAGCAGTTACGGGACAAGACAAGAGACCCAGTACTTC.

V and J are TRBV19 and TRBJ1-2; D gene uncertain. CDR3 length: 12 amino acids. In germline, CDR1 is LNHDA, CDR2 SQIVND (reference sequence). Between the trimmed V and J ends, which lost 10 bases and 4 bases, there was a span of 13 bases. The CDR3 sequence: CATQTDTYGYTF. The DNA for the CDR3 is TGTGCCACCCAGACTGATACCTATGGCTACACCTTC. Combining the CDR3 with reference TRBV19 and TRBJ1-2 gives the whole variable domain DGGITQSPKYLFRKEGQNVTLSCEQNLNHDAMYWYRQDPGQGLRLIYYSQIVNDFQKGDIAEGYSVSREKKESFPLTVTSAQKNPTAFYLCATQTDTYGYTFGSGTRLTVV.

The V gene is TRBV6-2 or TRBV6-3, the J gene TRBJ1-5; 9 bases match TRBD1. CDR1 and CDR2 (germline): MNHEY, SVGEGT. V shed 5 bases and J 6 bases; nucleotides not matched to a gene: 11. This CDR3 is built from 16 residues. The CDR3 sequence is CASSTPPDRGGQPQHF. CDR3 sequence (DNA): TGTGCCAGCAGTACACCCCCGGACAGGGGAGGTCAGCCCCAGCATTTT.

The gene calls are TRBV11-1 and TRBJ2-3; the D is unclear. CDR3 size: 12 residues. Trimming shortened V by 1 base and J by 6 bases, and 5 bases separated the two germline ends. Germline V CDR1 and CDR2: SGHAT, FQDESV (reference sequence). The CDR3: CASSLVVDTQYF. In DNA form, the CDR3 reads TGTGCCAGCAGCTTAGTTGTGGATACGCAGTATTTT.

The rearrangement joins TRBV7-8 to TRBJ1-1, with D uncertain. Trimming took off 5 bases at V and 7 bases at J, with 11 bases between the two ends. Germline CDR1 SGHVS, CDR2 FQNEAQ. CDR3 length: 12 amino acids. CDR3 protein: CASSPVADEAFF. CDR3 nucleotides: TGTGCCAGCAGCCCCGTGGCAGATGAAGCTTTCTTT.

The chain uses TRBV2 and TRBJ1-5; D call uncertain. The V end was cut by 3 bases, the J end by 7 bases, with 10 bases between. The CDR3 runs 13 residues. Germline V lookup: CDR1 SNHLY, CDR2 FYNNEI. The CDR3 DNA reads TGTGCCAGCAGTGACGAGTTTGAGCAGCCCCAGCATTTT. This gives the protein CASSDEFEQPQHF.

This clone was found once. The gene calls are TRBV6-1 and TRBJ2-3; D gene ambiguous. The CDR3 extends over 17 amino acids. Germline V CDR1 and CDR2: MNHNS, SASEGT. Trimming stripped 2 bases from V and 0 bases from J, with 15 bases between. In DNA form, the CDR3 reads TGTGCCAGCAGTGAAATTCTAATGGGAACTAGCACAGATACGCAGTATTTT. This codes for CASSEILMGTSTDTQYF.

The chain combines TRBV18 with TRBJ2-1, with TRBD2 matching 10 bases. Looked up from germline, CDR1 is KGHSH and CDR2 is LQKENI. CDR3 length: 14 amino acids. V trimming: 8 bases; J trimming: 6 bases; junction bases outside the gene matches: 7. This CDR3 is CASQRTSGPNEQFF. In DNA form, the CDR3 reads TGTGCCAGCCAAAGGACTAGCGGACCCAATGAGCAGTTCTTC.

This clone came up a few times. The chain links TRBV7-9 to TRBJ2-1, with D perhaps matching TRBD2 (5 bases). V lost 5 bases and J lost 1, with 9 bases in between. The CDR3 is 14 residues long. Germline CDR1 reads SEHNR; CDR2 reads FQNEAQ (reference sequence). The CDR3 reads CASSPTRSYNEQFF. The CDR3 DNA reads TGTGCCAGCAGCCCCACTAGATCCTACAATGAGCAGTTCTTC.

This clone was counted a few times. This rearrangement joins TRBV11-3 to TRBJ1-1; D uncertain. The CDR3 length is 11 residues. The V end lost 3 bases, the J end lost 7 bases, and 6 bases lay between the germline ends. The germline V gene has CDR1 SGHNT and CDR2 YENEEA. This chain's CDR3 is CASSLRSEAFF. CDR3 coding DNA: TGTGCCAGCAGCTTGCGCAGTGAAGCTTTCTTT.